Listed here are 4 T cell receptor beta chains from one sample, sequenced in a study of blood T cell repertoires in COVID-19. Sequencing was performed with immunoSEQ multiplex PCR; in TCRdb, only in-frame clones are kept and a portion is missing. The table has 110,000 or so clones, nearly 85% seen once. Sample: peripheral blood. The receptor set was obtained from a woman between 45 and 60 years old with acute or convalescent COVID-19.

This chain joins TRBV19 and TRBJ1-5; no definite D call. The CDR3 is 12 residues long. V was trimmed by 8 bases and J by 2 bases, leaving 7 bases between them. The germline V gene encodes CDR1 LNHDA and CDR2 SQIVND (reference sequence). CDR3 nucleotides: TGTGCCAGTTCAGAACGCAATCAGCCCCAGCATTTT. It encodes CASSERNQPQHF.

This clone has at least ten counts. The gene calls are TRBV6-6 and TRBJ2-7; 8 bases are a match to TRBD2. The CDR3 extends over 16 amino acids. Looked up from germline, CDR1 is MNHNY and CDR2 is SVGAGI (reference sequence). V was clipped by 0 bases and J by 2 bases; unmatched bases: 6. Here the CDR3 DNA reads TGTGCCAGCAGTTACTCGGCTAGCGGGCGACCCTACGAGCAGTACTTC. Encoded protein: CASSYSASGRPYEQYF.

This chain joins TRBV10-3 and TRBJ1-6; TRBD1 is a possible D gene (5 bases). The CDR3 sequence is 12 residues long. The V end lost 6 bases, the J end lost 5 bases, and 5 bases lay between the germline ends. The V gene's germline CDR1 is ENHRY and CDR2 SYGVKD. The CDR3 spells CAIRTDNSPLHF. The DNA of the CDR3 is TGTGCCATCAGGACAGATAATTCACCCCTCCACTTT.

Of note for this clone: Germline and junction disagree at one end, which may indicate a read error. The chain carries TRBV12-3 or TRBV12-4 and TRBJ2-1; 7 nucleotides agree with TRBD1. This CDR3 has 13 amino acids. The CDR3 coding sequence is TGTGCCAGCAATTTACAGGGGTCCCACGAGCAGTTCTTC. This encodes CASNLQGSHEQFF.